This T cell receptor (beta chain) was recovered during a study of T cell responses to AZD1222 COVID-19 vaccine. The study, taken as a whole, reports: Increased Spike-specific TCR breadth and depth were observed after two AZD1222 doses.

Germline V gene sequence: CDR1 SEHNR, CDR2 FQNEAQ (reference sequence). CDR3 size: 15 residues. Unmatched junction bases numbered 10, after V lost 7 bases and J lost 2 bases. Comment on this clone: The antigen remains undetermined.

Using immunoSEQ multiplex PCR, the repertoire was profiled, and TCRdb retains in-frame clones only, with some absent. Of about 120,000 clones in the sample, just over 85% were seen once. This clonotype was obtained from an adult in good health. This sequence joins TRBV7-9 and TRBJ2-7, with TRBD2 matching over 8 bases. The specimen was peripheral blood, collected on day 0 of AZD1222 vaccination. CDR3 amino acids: CASIAGTSGTYEQYF. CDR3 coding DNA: TGTGCCAGCATCGCGGGGACTAGTGGCACCTACGAGCAGTACTTC. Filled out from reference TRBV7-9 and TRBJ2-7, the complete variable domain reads DTGVSQNPRHKITKRGQNVTFRCDPISEHNRLYWYRQTLGQGPEFLTYFQNEAQLEKSRLLSDRFSAERPKGSFSTLEIQRTEQGDSAMYLCASIAGTSGTYEQYFGPGTRLTVT.